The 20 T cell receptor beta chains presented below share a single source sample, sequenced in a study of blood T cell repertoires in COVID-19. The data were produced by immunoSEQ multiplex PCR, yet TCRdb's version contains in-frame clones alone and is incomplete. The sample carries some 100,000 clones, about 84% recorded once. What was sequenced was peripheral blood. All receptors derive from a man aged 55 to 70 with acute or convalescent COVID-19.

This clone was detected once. The CDR3 DNA is TGTGCCAGCAGCTACGCTAGCGGGAGTTATGAGACCCAGTACTTC. This encodes CASSYASGSYETQYF. The genes are TRBV5-6 and TRBJ2-5; 10 positions agree with TRBD2. Germline CDR1 reads SGHDT; CDR2 reads YYEEEE. The CDR3 runs 15 residues. The J segment lost 5 bases and the V segment lost 3 bases, leaving 7 bases of the junction unmatched.

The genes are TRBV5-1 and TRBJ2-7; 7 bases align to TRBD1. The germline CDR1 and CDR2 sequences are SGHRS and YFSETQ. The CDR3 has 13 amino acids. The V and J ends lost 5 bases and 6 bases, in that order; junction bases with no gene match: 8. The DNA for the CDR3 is TGCGCCAGCAGACACCCGACAGGGATCGAGCAGTACTTC. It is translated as CASRHPTGIEQYF.

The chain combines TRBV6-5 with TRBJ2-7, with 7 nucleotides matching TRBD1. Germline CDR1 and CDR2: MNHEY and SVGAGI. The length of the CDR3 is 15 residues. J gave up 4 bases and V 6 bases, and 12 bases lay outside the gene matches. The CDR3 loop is CASRTSRDREYEQYF. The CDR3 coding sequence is TGTGCCAGCAGGACGTCCCGGGACAGAGAATACGAGCAGTACTTC.

CDR3 in DNA: TGTGCCAGCAGTTTCTTAGACAGCTACACCTTC. Translating gives CASSFLDSYTF. This rearrangement joins TRBV28 to TRBJ1-2, with D uncertain. The germline gives CDR1 MDHEN, CDR2 SYDVKM. The CDR3 is made up of 11 amino acids. Between the trimmed V and J ends, which lost 3 bases and 9 bases, there was a span of 8 bases.

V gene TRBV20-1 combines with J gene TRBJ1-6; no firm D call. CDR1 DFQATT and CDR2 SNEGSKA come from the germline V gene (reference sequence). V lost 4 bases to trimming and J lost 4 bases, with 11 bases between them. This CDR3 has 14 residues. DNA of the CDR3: TGCAGTGCTACTGATCCGAGATATAATTCACCCCTCCACTTT. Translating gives CSATDPRYNSPLHF.

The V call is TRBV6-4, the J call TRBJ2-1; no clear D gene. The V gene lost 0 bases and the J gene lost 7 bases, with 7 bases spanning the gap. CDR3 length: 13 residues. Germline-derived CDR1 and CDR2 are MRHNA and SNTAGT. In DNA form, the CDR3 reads TGTGCCAGCAGTGACTCGGCCTCTAATGAGCAGTTCTTC. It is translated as CASSDSASNEQFF.

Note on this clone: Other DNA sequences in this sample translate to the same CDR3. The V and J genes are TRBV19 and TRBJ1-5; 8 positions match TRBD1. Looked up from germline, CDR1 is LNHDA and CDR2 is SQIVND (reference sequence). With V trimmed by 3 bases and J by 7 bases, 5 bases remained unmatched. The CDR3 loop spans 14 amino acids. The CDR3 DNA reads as TGTGCCAGTAGTATCGGGCAGGGGGCCCAGCCCCAGCATTTT. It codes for CASSIGQGAQPQHF.

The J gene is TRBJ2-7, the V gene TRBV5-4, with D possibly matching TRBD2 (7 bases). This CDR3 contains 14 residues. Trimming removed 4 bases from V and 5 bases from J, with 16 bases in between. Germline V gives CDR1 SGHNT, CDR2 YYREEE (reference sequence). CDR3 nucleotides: TGTGCCAGCAGCCAAGGAGGGGGGGCCCACGAGCAGTACTTC. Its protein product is CASSQGGGAHEQYF. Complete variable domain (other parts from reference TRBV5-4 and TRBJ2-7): ETGVTQSPTHLIKTRGQQVTLRCSSQSGHNTVSWYQQALGQGPQFIFQYYREEENGRGNFPPRFSGLQFPNYSSELNVNALELDDSALYLCASSQGGGAHEQYFGPGTRLTVT.

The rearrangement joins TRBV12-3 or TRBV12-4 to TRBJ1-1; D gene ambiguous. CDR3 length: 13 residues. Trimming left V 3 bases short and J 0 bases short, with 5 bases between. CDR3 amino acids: CASSFGMNTEAFF. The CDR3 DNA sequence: TGTGCCAGCAGTTTCGGGATGAACACTGAAGCTTTCTTT.

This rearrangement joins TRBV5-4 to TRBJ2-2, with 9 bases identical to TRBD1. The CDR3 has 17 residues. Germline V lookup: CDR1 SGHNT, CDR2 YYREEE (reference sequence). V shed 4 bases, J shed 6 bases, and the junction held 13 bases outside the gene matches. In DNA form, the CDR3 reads TGTGCCAGCAGCCAACAGGGGGCAAGGGGTGGCGCCGGGGAGCTGTTTTTT. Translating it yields CASSQQGARGGAGELFF.

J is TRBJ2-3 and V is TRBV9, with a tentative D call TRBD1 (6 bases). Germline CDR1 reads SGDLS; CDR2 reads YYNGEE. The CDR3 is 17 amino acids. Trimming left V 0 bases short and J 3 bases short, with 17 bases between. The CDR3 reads CASSVVAGEWGTDTQYF. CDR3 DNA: TGTGCCAGCAGCGTAGTGGCAGGGGAATGGGGGACAGATACGCAGTATTTT.

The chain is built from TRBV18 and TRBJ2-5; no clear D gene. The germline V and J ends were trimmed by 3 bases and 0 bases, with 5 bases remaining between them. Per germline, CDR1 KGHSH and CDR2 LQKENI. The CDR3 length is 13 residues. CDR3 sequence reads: CASSPRYQETQYF. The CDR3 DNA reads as TGTGCCAGCTCACCTCGGTACCAAGAGACCCAGTACTTC.

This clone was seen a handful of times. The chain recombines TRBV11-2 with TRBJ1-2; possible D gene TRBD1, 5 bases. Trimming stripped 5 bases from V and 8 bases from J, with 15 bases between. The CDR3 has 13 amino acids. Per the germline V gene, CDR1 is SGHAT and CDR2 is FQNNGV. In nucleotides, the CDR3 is TGTGCCAGCAGCCCGACAGATTCTAAAGGCTACACCTTC. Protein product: CASSPTDSKGYTF.

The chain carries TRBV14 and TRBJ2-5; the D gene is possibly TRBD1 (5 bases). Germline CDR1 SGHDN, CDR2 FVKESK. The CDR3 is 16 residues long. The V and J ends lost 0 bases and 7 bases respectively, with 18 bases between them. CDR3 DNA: TGTGCCAGCAGCCAAGATGCAGGGCCCCGGCTGGGGACCCAGTACTTC. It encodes CASSQDAGPRLGTQYF.

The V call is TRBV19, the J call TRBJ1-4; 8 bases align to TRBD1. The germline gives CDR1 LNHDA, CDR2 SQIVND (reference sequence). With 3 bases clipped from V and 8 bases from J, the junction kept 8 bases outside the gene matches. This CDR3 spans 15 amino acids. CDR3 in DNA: TGTGCCAGTAGTATTGCACAGGGGGTCCGGGAAAAACTGTTTTTT. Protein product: CASSIAQGVREKLFF.

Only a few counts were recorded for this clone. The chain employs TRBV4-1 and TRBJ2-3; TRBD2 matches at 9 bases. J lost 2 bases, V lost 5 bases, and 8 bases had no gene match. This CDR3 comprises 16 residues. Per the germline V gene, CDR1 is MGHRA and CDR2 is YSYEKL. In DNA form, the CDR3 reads TGCGCCAGCAGCGGTCTGACTAGCGGACCCACAGATACGCAGTATTTT. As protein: CASSGLTSGPTDTQYF.

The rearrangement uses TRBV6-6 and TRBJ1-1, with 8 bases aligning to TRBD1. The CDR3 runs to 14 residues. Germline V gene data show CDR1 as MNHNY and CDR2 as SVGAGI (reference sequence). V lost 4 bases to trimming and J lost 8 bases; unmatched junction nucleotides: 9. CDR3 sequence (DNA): TGTGCCAGCAGTTCCAACAGACAGGGGTCAGAAGCTTTCTTT. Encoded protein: CASSSNRQGSEAFF.

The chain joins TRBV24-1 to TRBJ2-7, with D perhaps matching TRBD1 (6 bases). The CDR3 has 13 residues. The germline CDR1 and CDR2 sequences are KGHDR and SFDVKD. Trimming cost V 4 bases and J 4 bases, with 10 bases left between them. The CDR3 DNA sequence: TGTGCCACCAGTGACCTACAGGGTTACGAGCAGTACTTC. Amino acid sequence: CATSDLQGYEQYF.

The CDR3 here is CASSPVGGRGNTEAFF. The CDR3 coding sequence is TGTGCCAGCAGCCCGGTGGGTGGCCGGGGTAACACTGAAGCTTTCTTT. The chain links TRBV7-9 to TRBJ1-1; D ambiguous. The CDR3 runs 16 residues. CDR1 and CDR2 (germline): SEHNR, FQNEAQ (reference sequence). V lost 5 bases and J lost 2, with 18 bases in between.

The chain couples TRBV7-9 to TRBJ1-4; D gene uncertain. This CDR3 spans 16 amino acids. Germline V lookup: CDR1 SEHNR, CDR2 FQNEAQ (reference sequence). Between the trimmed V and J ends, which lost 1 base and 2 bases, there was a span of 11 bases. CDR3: CASSLVLAATNEKLFF. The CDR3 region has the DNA TGTGCCAGCAGCTTAGTTCTGGCGGCGACTAATGAAAAACTGTTTTTT.